This TCR beta chain was sequenced in a study of T cell responses to AZD1222 COVID-19 vaccine. General study findings and limits: Unmutated regions of variants are reportedly targeted by nearly half of spike-specific TCRs.

The length of the CDR3 is 13 residues. Germline V gene sequence: CDR1 SGHAT, CDR2 FQNNGV. V was shortened by 3 bases and J by 3 bases, with 7 bases between the two germline ends. Here immunoSEQ multiplex PCR was the method, and the copy in TCRdb shows in-frame clones only, minus some. The sample shows some 80,000 clones, around 86% of them seen only once. In this sample, this clone turned up a few times. Its target is unknown. The receptor's source is an adult in good health. The sample in question was peripheral blood, obtained on day 0 of AZD1222 vaccination. The V call is TRBV11-2, the J call TRBJ2-3, with D possibly being TRBD1 or TRBD2 (5 bases each). CDR3 region: CASSFRETDTQYF. The CDR3 coding sequence is TGTGCCAGCAGCTTCAGGGAGACAGATACGCAGTATTTT. Based on the CDR3 plus reference TRBV11-2 and TRBJ2-3, the full variable domain is EAGVAQSPRYKIIEKRQSVAFWCNPISGHATLYWYQQILGQGPKLLIQFQNNGVVDDSQLPKDRFSAERLKGVDSTLKIQPAKLEDSAVYLCASSFRETDTQYFGPGTRLTVL.